This T cell receptor beta chain was identified in a study of blood T cells in healthy people across ages. Study-level results: A conclusive naive versus antigen-experienced comparison was prevented by the unsorted PBMCs.

Sample-barcoded 5' priming and a J-beta primer mix drove a second PCR of about 6 to 12 cycles. TCRdb redid the calling of the 5' RACE reads with MiXCR, one entry per CDR3 protein. The sample has some 880,000 distinct CDR3 sequences, roughly 34% seen once; the top ten hold 10% to 15%. Each individual donor underwent a draw of ten milliliters of peripheral blood. This CDR3 is built from 15 residues. Germline loops: CDR1 MGHDK, CDR2 SYGVNS. Trimming left V 1 base short and J 6 bases short, with 15 bases between. There are a few counts of this clonotype. As yet, its antigen is unknown. The chain carries TRBV25-1 and TRBJ1-2; the D is unclear. The sequenced sample consisted of blood. The origin of this receptor is a man between 18 and 35 years old in good health. Here the CDR3 DNA reads TGTGCCAGCAGTGAATTGAGTCTGGGGAGGGATGGCTACACCTTC. It translates to CASSELSLGRDGYTF.